This TCR beta chain stems from a study of vaccination and CD4 T cells after COVID-19. In its sample, this clonotype was seen a few times. Its antigen is as yet unknown. The assay that was used to sequence DNA from cultured CD4+ T cells was the Oncomine TCR Beta short-read assay. One entry per CDR3 protein results from TCRdb running MiXCR on the PCR reads. The table shows about 28,000 distinct CDR3 sequences, with approximately 62% occurring only once. Documented treatment: roughly 10-day PBMC culture with coronavirus spike peptide pools or control peptides (ViraFEST assay). ViraFEST expanded antigen-specific T cells with peptide pools, then sequenced TCRs. CDR3 length: 16 residues. Trimming pared 6 bases from V and 0 bases from J, leaving 20 bases between. Germline loops: CDR1 DFQATT, CDR2 SNEGSKA (reference sequence).

The source material was CD4+ T cells from blood, cultured in vitro, sampled after SARS-CoV-2 vaccination. The chain is built from TRBV20-1 and TRBJ1-1; D is perhaps TRBD1 (5 bases). This clonotype was obtained from a human donor who received a COVID-19 vaccine. CDR3 nucleotide sequence: TGCAGTGCCCCCGATCGGTCCCGGGGCCTGAACACTGAAGCTTTCTTT. It codes for CSAPDRSRGLNTEAFF.